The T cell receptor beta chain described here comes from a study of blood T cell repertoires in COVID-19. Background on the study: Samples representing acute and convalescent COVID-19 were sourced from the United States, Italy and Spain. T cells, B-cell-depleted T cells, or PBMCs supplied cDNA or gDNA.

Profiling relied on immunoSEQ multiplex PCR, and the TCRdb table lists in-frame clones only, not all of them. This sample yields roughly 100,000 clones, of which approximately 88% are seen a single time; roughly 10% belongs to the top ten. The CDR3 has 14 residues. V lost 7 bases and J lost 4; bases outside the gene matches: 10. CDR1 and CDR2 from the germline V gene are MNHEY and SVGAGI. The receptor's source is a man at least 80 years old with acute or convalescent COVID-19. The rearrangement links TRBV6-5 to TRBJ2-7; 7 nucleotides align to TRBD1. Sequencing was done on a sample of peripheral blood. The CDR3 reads CASTKQGKPYEQYF. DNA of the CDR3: TGTGCCAGCACTAAACAGGGGAAGCCTTACGAGCAGTACTTC.